This T cell receptor (beta chain) was identified during a study of PD-1 blockade in classical Hodgkin lymphoma (dated by TCRdb to 2018 to 2021). In the study overall: Nivolumab dosing was 3 mg/kg intravenously every 2 weeks, continuing until either disease progression or unacceptable toxicity. The study used TCR beta sequencing and CyTOF to define a peripheral blood immune signature of response to PD-1 blockade in classical Hodgkin lymphoma.

Genomic DNA was isolated using the Qiagen DNeasy kit from unsorted PBMCs as well as from negatively selected CD4+ and CD8+ fractions. TCR beta CDR3 regions were amplified by immunoSEQ multiplex PCR using primers annealing to V and J segments. Amplification bias was minimized using a synthetic immune receptor repertoire, and residual bias was removed computationally after sequencing. For the original study's pipeline: Custom Python scripts were used to quantify repertoire diversity as the Shannon entropy index. Unsorted, CD4+ and CD8+ repertoires were examined separately, except in combined analyses, for which CD4+ and CD8+ sequences were merged in silico. Clonal expansion was defined as at least a 2-fold frequency increase after treatment relative to C1D1, with a pseudocount of 0.5 for undetected baseline clones. Clones with 0 or 1 copy at C1D1 were defined as singleton clones, while clones with 2 or more copies were defined as non-singleton clones. Clones expanded in unsorted samples were annotated as CD4+, CD8+ or unknown by matching protein sequences in sorted samples from the same patient. Wilcoxon tests were applied to paired samples to test diversity changes from C1D1 to C4D1. The immuneACCESS repertoire file appears here via TCRdb, limited to in-frame rearrangements. These files lack a portion of the clones; in checked studies, under half of the deficit traces to unresolved V genes, and the cause of the others is not known. D and trimming were read from the DNA, whereas the V and J calls and clone size are those reported in that table. In this sample the table shows under 130,000 clones, roughly 87% of which occur a single time. The top ten hold around 20% of the sample.

The CDR3, from cysteine to phenylalanine, totals 15 residues. Only the CDR3 DNA stays, 45 bases, in frame from base 1. Trimming leaves V shorter by 1 base and J shorter by 7 bases, with the junction holding 8 bases beyond the gene matches. The germline V gene gives CDR1 as SNHLY and CDR2 as FYNNEI. Regarding this clone: Its antigen is currently not known. No base quality information exists; no much larger clone differs at one position.

What the study reported, not specific to this receptor: By C4D1, a significant rise was seen in CD4+ TCR diversity but not in CD8+ TCR diversity (p=0.0027 vs p=0.16), and the rise was most apparent among complete responders (p=0.02). Among trial patients, those achieving complete response had baseline diversity similar to that of newly diagnosed patients, while diversity was significantly lower in partial responders and progressors. The study was limited to a single clinical trial cohort, and causes of repertoire differences, possibly disease activity or prior therapy, remained undefined. Baseline TCR diversity was reported to be lower in newly diagnosed patients than in healthy donors and to be lower still in relapsed/refractory patients. Patients starting nivolumab less than 1 year after ASCT had lower diversity and were excluded from later analyses to avoid confounding by immune reconstitution.

Read against the paper, the sample's time point label means: cycle 4 day 1 (C4D1), after five to seven weeks of nivolumab. Every trial patient had relapsed after autologous stem cell transplantation, and cohorts A, B and C differed in prior brentuximab vedotin exposure. The trial cohort was composed of 56 patients with relapsed/refractory classical Hodgkin lymphoma, for whom complete response, partial response or progressive disease was recorded as best overall response. Single-agent nivolumab was administered to trial patients in the multi-cohort phase II CheckMate 205 trial. An independent review committee assessed best overall response by applying the 2007 International Working Group response criteria. PBMCs from the trial were collected at three points: immediately before nivolumab initiation (C1D1), and during therapy at cycle 2 day 1 and cycle 4 day 1. Peripheral blood was collected in 8 mL Vacutainer Cell Preparation Tubes, from which PBMCs were isolated by centrifugation and then cryopreserved.

This clonotype was sampled from a human donor with classical Hodgkin lymphoma. This chain is built from TRBV2 and TRBJ1-2; a stretch of 8 junction bases matches TRBD1. The sample was peripheral blood mononuclear cells (PBMCs), taken before the fourth cycle of nivolumab. The nucleotide sequence reads as follows: TGTGCCAGCAGTGAAGGACAGGGGCCCTGGGGTGGCTACACCTTC. Its protein product is CASSEGQGPWGGYTF.